The present T cell receptor beta chain was sequenced within a study of blood T cell repertoires in COVID-19. Whole-study context: Specimens from acute and convalescent COVID-19 originated in the United States, Italy and Spain. From T cells, B-cell-depleted T cells, or PBMCs came the material, which was cDNA or gDNA.

The CDR3 is 14 amino acids. CDR1 MNHEY and CDR2 SMNVEV come from the germline V gene (reference sequence). V lost 1 base and J 2 bases, leaving 8 bases between the germline ends. The assay was immunoSEQ multiplex PCR, and TCRdb's table has in-frame clones only and misses some. The profile shows around 330,000 clones, approximately 88% of them singletons. Followed over time, Seattle patients had been enrolled while infection was active. Sequenced: peripheral blood. The TCR was taken from a woman in her 30s with COVID-19, enrolled during active disease. The chain joins TRBV27 to TRBJ1-2; D not resolved. The CDR3 DNA reads TGTGCCAGCAGTTTATATCCGGGGAACTATGGCTACACCTTC. Encoded protein: CASSLYPGNYGYTF.